This record concerns one T cell receptor beta chain sequence. The antigen remains unidentified. The junction shows a germline mismatch at one end, possibly a read error. Germline lookup yields CDR1 SGHRS and CDR2 YFSETQ. This CDR3 is 13 amino acids long. This entry is derived from a study of OX40 agonist ivuxolimab in advanced cancers. Study information: The treatment was a fully human IgG2 OX40 agonist, ivuxolimab. At 82.7% male, the cohort had a mean age of approximately 60 years, ranging from about 23 to 80. At 0.01 to 10 mg/kg, ivuxolimab was administered intravenously to patients every 2 weeks.

Overall study results and limits: Expanded clones tended on average to be more numerous among CD8+ T cells than CD4+.

Only in-frame clones appear in the TCRdb table, and some are missing; sequencing was by immunoSEQ multiplex PCR. This table holds 90,000 to 100,000 clones, approximately 90% found once. The V and J genes are TRBV5-1 and TRBJ1-6; D possibly corresponds to TRBD1 (5 bases). The source of this sequence is an adult with an advanced solid tumor such as melanoma, head and neck, liver or kidney cancer. The sample consisted of CD4+ or CD8+ T cells sorted from blood, taken in a trial of the OX40 agonist ivuxolimab. DNA of the CDR3: TGCGCCAGCAGCCTGGTGGGGGATTCCCCCCTCCACTTT. Its protein is CASSLVGDSPLHF.